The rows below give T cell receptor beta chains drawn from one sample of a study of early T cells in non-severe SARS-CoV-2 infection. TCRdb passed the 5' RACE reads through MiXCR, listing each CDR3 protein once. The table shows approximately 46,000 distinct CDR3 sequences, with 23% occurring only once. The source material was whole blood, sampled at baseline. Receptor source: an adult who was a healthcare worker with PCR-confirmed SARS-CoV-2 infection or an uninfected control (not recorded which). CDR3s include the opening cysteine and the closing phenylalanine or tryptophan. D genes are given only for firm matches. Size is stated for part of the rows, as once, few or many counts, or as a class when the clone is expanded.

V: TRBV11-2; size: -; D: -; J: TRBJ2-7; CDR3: CASSLAPGYEQYF; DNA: TGTGCCAGCAGCTTAGCCCCAGGGTACGAGCAGTACTTC
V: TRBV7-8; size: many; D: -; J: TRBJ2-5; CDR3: CASSLLGTQYF; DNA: TGTGCCAGCAGCCTACTCGGGACCCAGTACTTC
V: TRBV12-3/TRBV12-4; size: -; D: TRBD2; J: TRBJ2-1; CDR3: CASSFGLAGARQFF; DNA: TGTGCCAGCAGTTTTGGCCTAGCGGGGGCGCGACAGTTCTTC
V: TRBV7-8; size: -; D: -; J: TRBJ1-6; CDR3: CASSRGVDSPLHF; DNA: TGTGCCAGCAGCCGGGGGGTGGATTCACCCCTCCACTTT
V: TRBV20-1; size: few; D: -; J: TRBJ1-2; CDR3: CSATPGRDNYGYTF; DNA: TGCAGTGCTACCCCAGGCAGGGATAACTATGGCTACACCTTC
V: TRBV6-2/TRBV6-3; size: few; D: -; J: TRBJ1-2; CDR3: CASSYSGRSGYGYTF; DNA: TGTGCCAGCAGTTACTCCGGAAGAAGTGGATATGGCTACACCTTC
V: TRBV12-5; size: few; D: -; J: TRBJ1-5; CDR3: CASGLQGGQPQHF; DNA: TGTGCTAGTGGTTTACAGGGCGGACAGCCCCAGCATTTT
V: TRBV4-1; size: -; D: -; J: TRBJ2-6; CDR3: CASSQEVRVSGANVLTF; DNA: TGCGCCAGCAGCCAAGAGGTTAGAGTCTCTGGGGCCAACGTCCTGACTTTC
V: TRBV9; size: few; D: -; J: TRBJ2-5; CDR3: CASSAPTAYGATQETQYF; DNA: TGTGCCAGCAGCGCCCCAACCGCTTATGGAGCTACACAAGAGACCCAGTACTTC
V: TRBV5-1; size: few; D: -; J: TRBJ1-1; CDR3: CASSLNRDDTEAFF; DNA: TGCGCCAGCAGCTTGAACAGGGATGACACTGAAGCTTTCTTT
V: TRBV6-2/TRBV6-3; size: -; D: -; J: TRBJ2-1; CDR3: CASTWGVSSYNEQFF; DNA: TGTGCCAGCACTTGGGGCGTCAGCTCCTACAATGAGCAGTTCTTC
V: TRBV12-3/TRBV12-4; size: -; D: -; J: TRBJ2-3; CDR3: CASSLPETDTQYF; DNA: TGTGCCAGCAGTTTACCCGAAACAGATACGCAGTATTTT
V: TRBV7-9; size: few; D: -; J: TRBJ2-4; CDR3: CASSFPDGRNIQYF; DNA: TGTGCCAGCAGCTTTCCAGATGGAAGAAACATTCAGTACTTC
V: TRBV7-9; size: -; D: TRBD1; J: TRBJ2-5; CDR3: CASSDRTGGQETQYF; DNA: TGTGCCAGCAGCGACAGAACAGGGGGCCAGGAGACCCAGTACTTC
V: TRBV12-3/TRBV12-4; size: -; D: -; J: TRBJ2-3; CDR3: CASSLALNTQYF; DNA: TGTGCCAGCAGTTTAGCGCTAAATACGCAGTATTTT
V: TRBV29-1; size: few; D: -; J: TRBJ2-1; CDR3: CSVVKGTNEQFF; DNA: TGCAGCGTTGTCAAGGGGACCAATGAGCAGTTCTTC
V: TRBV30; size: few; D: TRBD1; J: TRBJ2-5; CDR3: CAWGRTGEAQYF; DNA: TGTGCCTGGGGGCGGACAGGGGAGGCCCAGTACTTC
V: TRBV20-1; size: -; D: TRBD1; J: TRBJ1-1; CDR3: CSAREGLQGSEAFF; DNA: TGCAGTGCTAGAGAGGGCCTACAGGGGAGTGAAGCTTTCTTT
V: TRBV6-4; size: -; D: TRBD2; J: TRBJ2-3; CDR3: CASRDLAGGPDTQYF; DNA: TGTGCCAGCAGGGATCTAGCGGGGGGGCCAGATACGCAGTATTTT
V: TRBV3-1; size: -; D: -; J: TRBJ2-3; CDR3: CASSRLGADTQYF; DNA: TGTGCCAGCAGCCGTTTGGGGGCAGATACGCAGTATTTT